Below, 22 T cell receptor beta chains from the same sample are listed, as sequenced in a study of CD8+ T cells in alopecia areata. Extraction and reverse transcription of RNA yielded cDNA as the sequencing template. The repertoire was sequenced with immunoSEQ multiplex PCR; TCRdb's copy has only in-frame clones and lacks some. The sample includes about 210,000 clones, less than 45% of them seen just once. Treatment defined: oral pan-JAK inhibitor, 5-10 mg twice daily. This specimen consisted of CD4+ T cells sorted from blood, obtained at approximately week 37, from a patient treated with tofacitinib. Every receptor here comes from a human donor with alopecia areata.

At least ten counts were recorded for this clone. The chain links TRBV7-9 to TRBJ2-1; 8 bases match TRBD1. Trimming removed 5 bases from V and 5 bases from J; junction bases left unmatched: 5. This CDR3 spans 14 amino acids. CDR1 is SEHNR, CDR2 FQNEAQ, per germline (reference sequence). DNA for the CDR3: TGTGCCAGCAGCCTATCGACAGGGGACAATGAGCAGTTCTTC. Its protein product is CASSLSTGDNEQFF.

The rearrangement joins TRBV23-1 to TRBJ2-5; 11 positions match TRBD2. TRBV23-1 is sorted into the ORF group, with uncertain function. The ends lost 2 bases at V and 2 bases at J; junction bases unmatched: 10. The CDR3 loop spans 18 amino acids. The CDR3 coding sequence is TGCGCCAGCAGTCAAAGAAGGTCTAGCGGGAGGAGGCAAGAGACCCAGTACTTC. Its translation is CASSQRRSSGRRQETQYF.

This rearrangement joins TRBV4-1 to TRBJ2-1; TRBD2 agrees at 7 bases. The CDR3 is made up of 18 amino acids. Trimming removed 0 bases from V and 5 bases from J; junction bases left unmatched: 13. Germline lookup yields CDR1 MGHRA and CDR2 YSYEKL. CDR3 loop: CASSQEALAGEGNNEQFF. The CDR3 DNA follows: TGCGCCAGCAGCCAAGAGGCCTTGGCGGGAGAAGGGAACAATGAGCAGTTCTTC.

J is TRBJ1-3 and V is TRBV30, with TRBD1 identical over 9 bases. This CDR3 has 16 residues. V was pared by 1 base and J by 0 bases, with 4 bases of the junction left unmatched. Germline loops: CDR1 GTSNPN, CDR2 SVGIG (reference sequence). The CDR3 reads CAWSDGDRVSGNTIYF. The CDR3 bases are TGTGCCTGGAGTGACGGGGACAGGGTCTCTGGAAACACCATATATTTT.

This clone was detected many times. J is TRBJ1-2 and V is TRBV29-1; weak D call: TRBD1 (5 bases). Germline V gene sequence: CDR1 SQVTM, CDR2 ANQGSEA. CDR3 size: 12 residues. Trimming left V 6 bases short and J 3 bases short, with 11 bases between. In DNA, the CDR3 is TGCAGCGTGGTTCGGGACGACTATGGCTACACCTTC. Its protein product is CSVVRDDYGYTF. The variable domain in full, with the rest retrieved from reference TRBV29-1 and TRBJ1-2, is SAVISQKPSRDICQRGTSLTIQCQVDSQVTMMFWYRQQPGQSLTLIATANQGSEATYESGFVIDKFPISRPNLTFSTLTVSNMSPEDSSIYLCSVVRDDYGYTFGSGTRLTVV.

This chain joins TRBV10-3 and TRBJ1-1; D gene ambiguous. Trimming stripped 9 bases from V and 7 bases from J, with 15 bases between. The CDR3 consists of 12 residues. Germline V gives CDR1 ENHRY, CDR2 SYGVKD. The CDR3 loop is CAISTGVGEAFF. The CDR3 DNA sequence: TGTGCCATTAGCACGGGTGTGGGTGAAGCTTTCTTT.

The V call is TRBV2, the J call TRBJ2-7; D call uncertain. Trimming shortened V by 6 bases and J by 4 bases, and 10 bases separated the two germline ends. Germline values: CDR1 SNHLY, CDR2 FYNNEI. This CDR3 contains 12 residues. CDR3 residues: CASSEMRYEQYF. The CDR3 coding sequence is TGTGCCAGCAGCGAAATGAGATACGAGCAGTACTTC.

V gene TRBV5-6 combines with J gene TRBJ2-7, with a tentative D call TRBD1 (7 bases). V shed 7 bases and J shed 7 bases, with 18 bases lying between them. The CDR3 totals 13 residues. Germline V CDR1 and CDR2: SGHDT, YYEEEE. CDR3 region: CASRKGGAGEQYF. Here the CDR3 DNA reads TGTGCCAGCCGCAAAGGGGGCGCGGGGGAGCAGTACTTC. Full variable domain (rest looked up from reference TRBV5-6 and TRBJ2-7): DAGVTQSPTHLIKTRGQQVTLRCSPKSGHDTVSWYQQALGQGPQFIFQYYEEEERQRGNFPDRFSGHQFPNYSSELNVNALLLGDSALYLCASRKGGAGEQYFGPGTRLTVT.

This clone has a handful of counts. The chain joins TRBV28 to TRBJ2-2; D may be TRBD2 (6 bases). Trimming removed 5 bases from V and 5 bases from J, with 15 bases in between. Germline lookup yields CDR1 MDHEN and CDR2 SYDVKM. CDR3 length equals 15 residues. The CDR3 bases are TGTGCCAGCAGTGGGGCGGGGAGAAAAACCGGGGAGCTGTTTTTT. The encoded protein is CASSGAGRKTGELFF.

This sequence joins TRBV29-1 and TRBJ2-7; TRBD2 aligns across 9 bases. The length of the CDR3 is 13 residues. The germline V gene has CDR1 SQVTM and CDR2 ANQGSEA. V shed 3 bases, J shed 2 bases, and the junction held 2 bases outside the gene matches. The CDR3 spells CSVDSGGAYEQYF. The CDR3 bases are TGCAGCGTTGATAGCGGGGGAGCCTACGAGCAGTACTTC.

The chain uses TRBV2 and TRBJ2-7; 7 nucleotides align to TRBD1. Germline assignment: CDR1 SNHLY and CDR2 FYNNEI. This CDR3 has 15 residues. V was pared by 7 bases and J by 5 bases, with 14 bases of the junction left unmatched. DNA for the CDR3: TGTGCCAGCAAGTTTAGGTGGGAAACAGGGGACGAGCAGTACTTC. Translated, it gives CASKFRWETGDEQYF. The whole variable domain, filled in from reference TRBV2 and TRBJ2-7, reads EPEVTQTPSHQVTQMGQEVILRCVPISNHLYFYWYRQILGQKVEFLVSFYNNEISEKSEIFDDQFSVERPDGSNFTLKIRSTKLEDSAMYFCASKFRWETGDEQYFGPGTRLTVT.

The chain combines TRBV29-1 with TRBJ2-1; 7 bases agree with TRBD2. This CDR3 comprises 14 residues. V shed 6 bases, J shed 0 bases, and the junction held 5 bases outside the gene matches. CDR1 is SQVTM, CDR2 ANQGSEA, per germline. The CDR3, as DNA: TGCAGCGTCCTAGCGGAAAGCTCCTACAATGAGCAGTTCTTC. Its translation is CSVLAESSYNEQFF.

The chain is built from TRBV29-1 and TRBJ1-1, with 7 bases matching TRBD1. This CDR3 comprises 15 residues. The V and J ends lost 6 bases and 6 bases, in that order; junction bases with no gene match: 16. Germline CDR1 is SQVTM and CDR2 is ANQGSEA. CDR3 bases: TGCAGCGTCGTCTCTAAGGGGGCTTTTCGCGCTGAAGCTTTCTTT. As protein: CSVVSKGAFRAEAFF.

This clone has more than one count but fewer than ten. In DNA, the CDR3 is TGTGCCAGCGGCCTCGGAACAGATACGCAGTATTTT. It codes for CASGLGTDTQYF. This sequence joins TRBV6-5 and TRBJ2-3; D is uncertain. V lost 8 bases to trimming and J lost 3 bases, with 9 bases between them. The CDR3 loop spans 12 amino acids. CDR1 is MNHEY, CDR2 SVGAGI, per germline.

This clone was counted between two and nine times. J is TRBJ2-1 and V is TRBV29-1; a weak D match, TRBD1 (5 bases). The CDR3 has 11 amino acids. V lost 3 bases and J 6 bases, leaving 6 bases between the germline ends. Germline lookup yields CDR1 SQVTM and CDR2 ANQGSEA. CDR3 region: CSVDRANEQFF. In nucleotides, the CDR3 is TGCAGCGTTGACAGGGCCAATGAGCAGTTCTTC.

V gene TRBV2 combines with J gene TRBJ2-5; D not certain. This CDR3 comprises 11 residues. Germline values: CDR1 SNHLY, CDR2 FYNNEI. The ends were cut back, 7 bases at V and 4 bases at J, with 7 bases in the middle. The CDR3 DNA sequence: TGTGCCAGCAATATCATAGAGACCCAGTACTTC. This gives the protein CASNIIETQYF.

This sequence joins TRBV6-5 and TRBJ2-7, with 7 bases fitting TRBD1. Germline values: CDR1 MNHEY, CDR2 SVGAGI. There are 14 residues in the CDR3. After removal of 5 bases from V and 2 bases from J, the junction contained 6 bases not matched to a gene. The CDR3 bases are TGTGCCAGCAGTGCTCGGGACAGAGCCTACGAGCAGTACTTC. Its translation: CASSARDRAYEQYF.

This chain joins TRBV29-1 and TRBJ2-1; the match to TRBD2 covers 13 bases. Germline V gene lookup returns CDR1 SQVTM and CDR2 ANQGSEA. V lost 3 bases to trimming and J lost 12 bases; unmatched junction nucleotides: 20. This CDR3 has 18 amino acids. CDR3 protein: CSVDRTSGSQGGLGRQFF. Here the CDR3 DNA reads TGCAGCGTTGACAGGACTAGCGGGAGTCAAGGGGGGTTAGGAAGGCAGTTCTTC.

This clone came up many times. DNA of the CDR3: TGTGCCAGCAGCTTAGGCGGGTCAGATACGCAGTATTTT. It is translated as CASSLGGSDTQYF. The rearrangement uses TRBV7-2 and TRBJ2-3; a weak D match, TRBD2 (5 bases). Germline lookup yields CDR1 SGHTA and CDR2 FQGNSA. CDR3 length: 13 amino acids. Trimming took 1 base from V and 4 from J, leaving 6 bases between them. Drawing the rest from reference TRBV7-2 and TRBJ2-3, the complete variable domain is GAGVSQSPSNKVTEKGKDVELRCDPISGHTALYWYRQSLGQGLEFLIYFQGNSAPDKSGLPSDRFSAERTGGSVSTLTIQRTQQEDSAVYLCASSLGGSDTQYFGPGTRLTVL.

CDR3 region: CASSPGGSQANYGYTF. Here the CDR3 DNA reads TGTGCCAGCAGTCCGGGGGGCAGTCAAGCTAACTATGGCTACACCTTC. This chain uses TRBV7-9 with TRBJ1-2; TRBD1 might be the D (6 bases). Germline V CDR1 and CDR2: SEHNR, FQNEAQ (reference sequence). CDR3 length equals 16 residues. The germline V and J ends were trimmed by 6 bases and 0 bases, with 17 bases remaining between them. Looking up the rest from reference TRBV7-9 and TRBJ1-2 gives the full variable domain: DTGVSQNPRHKITKRGQNVTFRCDPISEHNRLYWYRQTLGQGPEFLTYFQNEAQLEKSRLLSDRFSAERPKGSFSTLEIQRTEQGDSAMYLCASSPGGSQANYGYTFGSGTRLTVV.

This clone showed up just a few times. The V and J genes are TRBV6-5 and TRBJ2-7; no firm D call. CDR1 and CDR2 from the germline V gene are MNHEY and SVGAGI. The CDR3 has 13 amino acids. V lost 2 bases and J lost 5, with 10 bases in between. The CDR3 bases are TGTGCCAGCAGTTACCCCCCTAGGGACGAGCAGTACTTC. Its protein product is CASSYPPRDEQYF.

This clone came up a few times. CDR3 sequence: CSVATGELNTGELFF. The DNA for the CDR3 is TGCAGCGTTGCCACCGGGGAATTAAACACCGGGGAGCTGTTTTTT. The chain employs TRBV29-1 and TRBJ2-2; TRBD2 is a possible D gene (5 bases). V was pared by 4 bases and J by 2 bases, with 14 bases between. This CDR3 comprises 15 residues. Germline V gives CDR1 SQVTM, CDR2 ANQGSEA.